A selection of T cell receptor beta chains follows, all from one sample in a study of blood T cell repertoires in COVID-19. The protocol was immunoSEQ multiplex PCR, while the TCRdb copy is restricted to in-frame clones and leaves out a portion. The table shows over 200,000 clones, with less than 85% occurring only once. Sequencing was performed on PBMCs or T cells enriched from blood (not recorded which). These receptors all stem from a man between 60 and 75 years old who had recovered from COVID-19. Both conserved end residues are part of each CDR3. A D gene is named only where the DNA matches it firmly. Rows give clone size only sometimes, using once, few, many, or a class for an expanded clone.

v_call,d_call,clone_size,j_call,cdr3_nt,cdr3_aa
TRBV5-8,TRBD1,few,TRBJ2-7,TGTGCCAGCAGCACACAGGGGGGCTACGAGCAGTACTTC,CASSTQGGYEQYF
TRBV5-1,TRBD1,-,TRBJ2-1,TGCGCCAGCAGGGGACAGGTATCCTACAATGAGCAGTTCTTC,CASRGQVSYNEQFF
TRBV6-5,-,few,TRBJ2-7,TGTGCCAGCAGTTATTCGGACAGCGGCTACGAGCAGTACTTC,CASSYSDSGYEQYF
TRBV10-3,TRBD1,-,TRBJ1-1,TGTGCCATCTCCCCGCAGGGGGATGTGACTGAAGCTTTCTTT,CAISPQGDVTEAFF
TRBV9,-,few,TRBJ1-3,TGTGCCAGCAGCCCGCCGGGAACTGGAAACACCATATATTTT,CASSPPGTGNTIYF
TRBV7-9,TRBD1,-,TRBJ1-3,TGTGCCAGCAGCGACCGGGACAGGGGGTTAGCTGGAAACACCATATATTTT,CASSDRDRGLAGNTIYF
TRBV19,-,-,TRBJ2-7,TGTGCCAGTAGCCCCTTTGGGGGGGCTCTCTCCTACGAGCAGTACTTC,CASSPFGGALSYEQYF
TRBV6-2/TRBV6-3,-,-,TRBJ2-2,TGTGCCAGCAGCCTCCACCCGACTACCGGGGAGCTGTTTTTT,CASSLHPTTGELFF
TRBV7-9,TRBD2,-,TRBJ2-3,TGTGCCAGCAGCCCAGACATAGCGGGGGGACTCACAGATACGCAGTATTTT,CASSPDIAGGLTDTQYF
TRBV24-1,TRBD2,-,TRBJ2-1,TGTGCCACCAGTGTGCTAGCGGGGGGAGGTGAGCAGTTCTTC,CATSVLAGGGEQFF
TRBV24-1,TRBD1,-,TRBJ1-5,TGTGCCACCAGTGATTCGACAGGGGGCTTTCAGCCCCAGCATTTT,CATSDSTGGFQPQHF
TRBV19,TRBD1,-,TRBJ1-2,TGTGCCGTCCGGGACAGGGGCTATGGCTACACCTTC,CAVRDRGYGYTF
TRBV7-6,-,-,TRBJ2-5,TGTGCCAGCACCAACCGAGGAGGGGAGACCCAGTACTTC,CASTNRGGETQYF
TRBV6-2/TRBV6-3,TRBD1,-,TRBJ2-5,TGTGCCAGCAGTTACAGGCTGACGACAGGGGGGGTTCGGGAGACCCAGTACTTC,CASSYRLTTGGVRETQYF
TRBV2,-,-,TRBJ1-5,TGTGCCAGCAGTGAAGGGCCTAATCAGCCCCAGCATTTT,CASSEGPNQPQHF